This TCR beta chain comes out of a study of regulatory T cells in long-lasting Graves disease. Study-wide results and caveats: Persistent Graves' patients possessed reduced TCR diversity relative to recently diagnosed ones. With persistent disease, TRBV28, TRBJ1-2 and TRBJ2-5 were the favored segments. New patients shared 950 to 1,000 public clonotypes, fewer than the approximately 3,000 shared by persistent patients.

Trimming shortened V by 4 bases and J by 0 bases, and 9 bases separated the two germline ends. Germline V gives CDR1 SGHDN, CDR2 FVKESK. The CDR3 runs 14 residues. Documented time point: newly diagnosed GD, antithyroid drugs for less than 3 months. PBMCs were the source of the RNA used for TCR sequencing. This clonotype has more than one count but fewer than ten. Its antigen is not known. Library construction for TCR beta used iRepertoire HTBI primers and Arm-PCR of CDR3 regions. In TCRdb, the multiplex PCR reads were re-called with MiXCR into one record per CDR3 protein. Seen here are about 620,000 distinct CDR3 sequences, about 16% observed once, and the top ten hold approximately 18%. These data are also associated with another study on T cells in Graves' hyperthyroidism and ophthalmopathy. Per that study: Patients aged 18 to 65 with hyperthyroidism were newly diagnosed, with duration under 2 months.

This TCR derives from a woman in her 30s with Graves disease. The sequencing used peripheral blood mononuclear cells (PBMCs), collected at new diagnosis, from a patient treated with antithyroid drugs. V is TRBV14 and J is TRBJ1-2; TRBD1 is a possible D gene (6 bases). The CDR3 DNA is TGTGCCAGCAGCCCGACAGGCCCTAACTATGGCTACACCTTC. Translation gives CASSPTGPNYGYTF.